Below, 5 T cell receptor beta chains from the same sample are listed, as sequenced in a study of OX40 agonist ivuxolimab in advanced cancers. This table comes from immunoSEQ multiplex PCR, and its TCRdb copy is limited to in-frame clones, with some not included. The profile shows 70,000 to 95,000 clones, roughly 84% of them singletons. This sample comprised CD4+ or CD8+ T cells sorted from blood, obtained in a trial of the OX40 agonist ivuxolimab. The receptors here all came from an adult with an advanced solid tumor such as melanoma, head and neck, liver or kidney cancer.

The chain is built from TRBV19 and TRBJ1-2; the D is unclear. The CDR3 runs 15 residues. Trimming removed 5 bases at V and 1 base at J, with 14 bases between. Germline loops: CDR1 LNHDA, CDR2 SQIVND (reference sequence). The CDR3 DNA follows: TGTGCCAGTAGTTCAAGCCCCGGGGTTAACTATGGCTACACCTTC. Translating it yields CASSSSPGVNYGYTF.

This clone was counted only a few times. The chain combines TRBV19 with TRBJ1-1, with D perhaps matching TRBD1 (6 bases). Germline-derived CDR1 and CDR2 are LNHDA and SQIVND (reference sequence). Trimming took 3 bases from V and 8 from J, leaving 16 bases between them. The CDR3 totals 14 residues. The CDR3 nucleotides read TGTGCCAGTAGTATTAGATGGACAGATAAAGAAGCTTTCTTT. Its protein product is CASSIRWTDKEAFF.

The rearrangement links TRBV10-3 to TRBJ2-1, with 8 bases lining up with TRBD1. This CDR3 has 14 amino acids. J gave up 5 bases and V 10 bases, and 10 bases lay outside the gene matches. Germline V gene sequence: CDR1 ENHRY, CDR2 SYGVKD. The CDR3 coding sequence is TGTGCCACCTCCCCGGGACAGGTAAACAATGAGCAGTTCTTC. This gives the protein CATSPGQVNNEQFF.

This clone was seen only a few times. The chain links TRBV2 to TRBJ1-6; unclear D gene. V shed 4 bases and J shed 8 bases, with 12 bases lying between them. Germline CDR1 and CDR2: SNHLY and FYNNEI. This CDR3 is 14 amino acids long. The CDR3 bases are TGTGCCAGCAGTGTCCATGGTGAGGATTCACCCCTCCACTTT. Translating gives CASSVHGEDSPLHF.

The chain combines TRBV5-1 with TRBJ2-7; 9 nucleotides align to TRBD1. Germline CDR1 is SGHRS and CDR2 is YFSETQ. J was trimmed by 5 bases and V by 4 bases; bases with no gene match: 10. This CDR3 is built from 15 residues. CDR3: CASSLAGQGFHEQYF. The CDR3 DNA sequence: TGCGCCAGCAGCCTGGCGGGACAGGGTTTCCACGAGCAGTACTTC.